Given below is one T cell receptor beta chain in context. Its antigen is still unknown. The sample comes from a study of cytomegalovirus exposure and HLA in healthy donors. Study-wide points: It was only CMV serostatus that was available as immune exposure information. Sequencing depth roughly uniform across donors was assumed in presence/absence analyses.

Germline V gene sequence: CDR1 LNHDA, CDR2 SQIVND (reference sequence). V was pared by 3 bases and J by 1 base, with 3 bases of the junction left unmatched. The CDR3 extends over 14 amino acids. It was with 60 Vbeta and 13 Jbeta primers that the PCR ran. Clones were read by immunoSEQ multiplex PCR, and TCRdb kept only the in-frame ones, dropping some. The sample lists roughly 190,000 clones; roughly four fifths were seen once. This TCR came from a woman younger than 35 in good health and CMV-seronegative. The chain uses TRBV19 and TRBJ2-7, with TRBD1 matching 7 bases. Sequencing was performed on PBMCs. The CDR3 coding sequence is TGTGCCAGTAGTATCGACAGGGTGTCCTACGAGCAGTACTTC. As protein: CASSIDRVSYEQYF.